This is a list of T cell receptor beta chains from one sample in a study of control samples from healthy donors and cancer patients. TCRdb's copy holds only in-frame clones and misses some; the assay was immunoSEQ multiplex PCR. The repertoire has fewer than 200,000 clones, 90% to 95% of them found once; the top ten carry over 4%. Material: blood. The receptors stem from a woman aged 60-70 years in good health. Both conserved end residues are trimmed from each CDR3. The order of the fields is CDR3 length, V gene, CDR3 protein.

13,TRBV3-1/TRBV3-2,ASSRMTTSGNTIY
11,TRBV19,ASRKQGNTEAF
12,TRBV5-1,ASSLGAYDSPLH
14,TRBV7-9,ASSSPRSTTNEKLF
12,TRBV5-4,ASSLGGSRYGYT
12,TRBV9,ASSVVGFGETQY
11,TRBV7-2,ASSSQMNTEAF
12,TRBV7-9,ASSFLTSGYEQY
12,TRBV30,AWPLTGGRHGYT
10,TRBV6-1,ASSEFPPEAF